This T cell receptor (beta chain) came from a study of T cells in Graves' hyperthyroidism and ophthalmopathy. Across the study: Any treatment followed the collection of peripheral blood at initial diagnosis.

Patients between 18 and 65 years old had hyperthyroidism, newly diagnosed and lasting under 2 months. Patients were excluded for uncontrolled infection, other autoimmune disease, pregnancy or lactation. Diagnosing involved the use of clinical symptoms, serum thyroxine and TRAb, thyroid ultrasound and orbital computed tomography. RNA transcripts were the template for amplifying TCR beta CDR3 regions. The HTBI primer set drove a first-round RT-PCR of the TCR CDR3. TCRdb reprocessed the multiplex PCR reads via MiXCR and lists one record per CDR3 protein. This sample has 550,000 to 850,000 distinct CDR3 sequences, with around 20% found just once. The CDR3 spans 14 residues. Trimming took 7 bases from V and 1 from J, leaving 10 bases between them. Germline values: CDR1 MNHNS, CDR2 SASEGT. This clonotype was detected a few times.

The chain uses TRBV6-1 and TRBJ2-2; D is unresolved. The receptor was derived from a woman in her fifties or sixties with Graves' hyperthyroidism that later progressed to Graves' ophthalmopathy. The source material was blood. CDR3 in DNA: TGTGCCAGCAAATTTCGAGGGAACACCGGGGAGCTGTTTTTT. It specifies CASKFRGNTGELFF.